What follows are 20 T cell receptor beta chains derived from one specimen sequenced in a study of blood T cell repertoires in COVID-19. Data came from immunoSEQ multiplex PCR; TCRdb stores just in-frame clones and leaves some out. The table has fewer than 250,000 clones, 84% seen once. The sequenced material came from PBMCs or T cells enriched from blood (not recorded which). The receptors were gathered from a middle-aged woman who had recovered from COVID-19.

This clone was seen a handful of times. The rearrangement uses TRBV7-2 and TRBJ2-3, with 8 bases that match TRBD1. J gave up 2 bases and V 5 bases, and 6 bases lay outside the gene matches. From germline, CDR1 is SGHTA and CDR2 FQGNSA. The CDR3 has 15 residues. CDR3 in DNA: TGTGCCAGCAGCATGGGACAGGCCTTCACAGATACGCAGTATTTT. This encodes CASSMGQAFTDTQYF.

The V and J genes are TRBV7-3 and TRBJ2-3; D may be TRBD2 (5 bases). CDR1 is SGHTA, CDR2 FQGTGA, per germline. With 5 bases removed from V and 4 bases from J, the gap between germline ends came to 25 bases. The CDR3 is made up of 18 amino acids. The chain's CDR3 is CASSTQTSRARTADTQYF. CDR3 nucleotide sequence: TGTGCCAGCAGCACCCAGACCTCGCGGGCTCGAACGGCAGATACGCAGTATTTT.

This clone came up once. V gene TRBV12-3 or TRBV12-4 combines with J gene TRBJ2-1; the D gene is possibly TRBD1 (5 bases). Trimming left V 1 base short and J 4 bases short, with 5 bases between. This CDR3 has 13 amino acids. As DNA, the CDR3 is TGTGCCAGCAGTTTAGGACAGTACAATGAGCAGTTCTTC. It codes for CASSLGQYNEQFF.

The gene calls are TRBV30 and TRBJ1-2; TRBD1 matches at 10 bases. Germline loops: CDR1 GTSNPN, CDR2 SVGIG (reference sequence). Trimming cost V 2 bases and J 8 bases; bases outside gene matches: 8. CDR3 length: 14 amino acids. CDR3 protein: CAWSSSGTGEGYTF. The DNA for the CDR3 is TGTGCCTGGAGTTCATCCGGGACAGGGGAAGGCTACACCTTC.

The CDR3 DNA reads as TGTGCCAGCGTCCCCGCGGACAGGGGGTTCAGCGGTGAAAAACTGTTTTTT. Protein: CASVPADRGFSGEKLFF. The chain has TRBV28 and TRBJ1-4, with 10 bases that match TRBD1. Unmatched junction bases numbered 16, after V lost 8 bases and J lost 7 bases. Germline V lookup: CDR1 MDHEN, CDR2 SYDVKM. This CDR3 region has 17 residues.

The genes are TRBV25-1 and TRBJ2-3, with 7 nucleotides matching TRBD2. V was pared by 3 bases and J by 3 bases, with 9 bases of the junction left unmatched. The CDR3 has 16 residues. CDR1 and CDR2 (germline): MGHDK, SYGVNS. The CDR3 DNA reads as TGTGCCAGCAGTGAGGGTGGGGGGGAAGGTACAGATACGCAGTATTTT. The encoded protein is CASSEGGGEGTDTQYF.

This rearrangement joins TRBV14 to TRBJ1-1; D is undetermined. The CDR3 consists of 13 residues. The V and J ends lost 1 base and 5 bases respectively, with 8 bases between them. Germline V CDR1 and CDR2: SGHDN, FVKESK. CDR3 nucleotide sequence: TGTGCCAGCAGCCAAGTTGCCGGGACTGAAGCTTTCTTT. Translation gives CASSQVAGTEAFF. Complete variable domain (other parts from reference TRBV14 and TRBJ1-1): EAGVTQFPSHSVIEKGQTVTLRCDPISGHDNLYWYRRVMGKEIKFLLHFVKESKQDESGMPNNRFLAERTGGTYSTLKVQPAELEDSGVYFCASSQVAGTEAFFGQGTRLTVV.

Only a few counts were recorded for this clone. The chain uses TRBV7-2 and TRBJ1-2, with unresolved D. This CDR3 is 13 amino acids long. V was trimmed by 1 base and J by 8 bases, leaving 11 bases between them. Germline V lookup: CDR1 SGHTA, CDR2 FQGNSA. Written as DNA, the CDR3 is TGTGCCAGCAGCTTAGGCGGGAGGCAAGGCTACACCTTC. It specifies CASSLGGRQGYTF. The full variable domain, with the rest looked up from reference TRBV7-2 and TRBJ1-2, is GAGVSQSPSNKVTEKGKDVELRCDPISGHTALYWYRQSLGQGLEFLIYFQGNSAPDKSGLPSDRFSAERTGGSVSTLTIQRTQQEDSAVYLCASSLGGRQGYTFGSGTRLTVV.

In its sample, this clone was seen a few times. The rearrangement joins TRBV2 to TRBJ2-2; 9 bases match TRBD2. The V gene end was trimmed by 6 bases and the J gene end by 5 bases; junction bases not matched to a gene: 1. The CDR3 contains 13 residues. Germline loops: CDR1 SNHLY, CDR2 FYNNEI. The chain's CDR3 is CASRREGTGELFF. CDR3 in DNA: TGTGCCAGCAGGCGGGAGGGAACCGGGGAGCTGTTTTTT.

CDR3 sequence (DNA): TGTGCCAGCAGCCAGGCGGGGAGTAGCGGGAATCGGGAGACCCAGTACTTC. Translating it yields CASSQAGSSGNRETQYF. This rearrangement joins TRBV3-1 (or the pseudogene TRBV3-2) to TRBJ2-5; 8 bases agree with TRBD2. The junction had 14 bases not matched to a gene; V was cut back by 3 bases and J by 5 bases. Germline CDR1 is LGHDT and CDR2 is YNNKEL (reference sequence). The length of the CDR3 is 17 residues.

This chain uses TRBV6-5 with TRBJ2-7, with 9 bases fitting TRBD1. Looked up from germline, CDR1 is MNHEY and CDR2 is SVGAGI. Unmatched junction bases numbered 3, after V lost 0 bases and J lost 3 bases. CDR3 length: 15 amino acids. CDR3 nucleotides: TGTGCCAGCAGTTACTCCTCGGGACAGGGCTACGAGCAGTACTTC. It translates to CASSYSSGQGYEQYF.

The chain joins TRBV19 to TRBJ1-5, with 7 bases lining up with TRBD1. The CDR3 spans 14 residues. Looked up from germline, CDR1 is LNHDA and CDR2 is SQIVND (reference sequence). Trimming cost V 5 bases and J 2 bases; bases outside gene matches: 3. The CDR3 nucleotides read TGTGCCAGTAGTGCGGACAGGCGCAATCAGCCCCAGCATTTT. It codes for CASSADRRNQPQHF.

The chain carries TRBV7-9 and TRBJ1-2, with D possibly TRBD1 on 6 matching bases. Germline assignment: CDR1 SEHNR and CDR2 FQNEAQ (reference sequence). The CDR3 is 16 residues long. Trimming removed 4 bases at V and 2 bases at J, with 17 bases between. DNA for the CDR3: TGTGCCAGCAGCTCCCCCCAGGGGATGGGGAACTATGGCTACACCTTC. It yields the protein CASSSPQGMGNYGYTF.

The V and J genes are TRBV25-1 and TRBJ2-7; D might be TRBD2 (6 bases). Germline V gives CDR1 MGHDK, CDR2 SYGVNS. CDR3 length: 15 amino acids. V was clipped by 1 base and J by 2 bases, with 12 bases between them. DNA of the CDR3: TGTGCCAGCAGTGAATTGGAGGGTCTAGCCTACGAGCAGTACTTC. Its translation is CASSELEGLAYEQYF.

This chain links TRBV5-4 with TRBJ2-2; a possible D gene is TRBD2 (5 bases). Germline loops: CDR1 SGHNT, CDR2 YYREEE (reference sequence). The CDR3 length is 14 residues. V shed 4 bases and J shed 4 bases, with 11 bases lying between them. For the CDR3, the DNA is TGTGCCAGCAGCCTGTTCGCGGGCACCGGGGAGCTGTTTTTT. This encodes CASSLFAGTGELFF.

The V and J genes are TRBV7-2 and TRBJ1-1, with TRBD1 as a possible D gene (5 bases). The CDR3 has 13 residues. Germline-derived CDR1 and CDR2 are SGHTA and FQGNSA. V lost 4 bases to trimming and J lost 2 bases, with 8 bases between them. The CDR3 sequence is CASSSDINTEAFF. The CDR3 coding sequence is TGTGCCAGCAGCTCGGACATAAACACTGAAGCTTTCTTT.

This chain uses TRBV5-1 with TRBJ2-1; no reliable D call. The germline V and J ends were trimmed by 4 bases and 6 bases, with 17 bases remaining between them. This CDR3 has 15 amino acids. Per the germline V gene, CDR1 is SGHRS and CDR2 is YFSETQ. The CDR3 coding sequence is TGCGCCAGCAGCCCCGTTAGCTTTTCGGGCAATGAGCAGTTCTTC. Its protein is CASSPVSFSGNEQFF.

This clone was found a few times. CDR3 amino acids: CASSRAGLAVYEQYF. CDR3 DNA sequence: TGTGCCAGCAGCAGGGCGGGGCTAGCAGTTTACGAGCAGTACTTC. The chain recombines TRBV5-4 with TRBJ2-7; possibly TRBD2 for D (6 bases). V shed 4 bases and J shed 4 bases, with 18 bases lying between them. The CDR3 extends over 15 amino acids. In germline, CDR1 is SGHNT, CDR2 YYREEE (reference sequence). The full variable domain, its missing parts supplied by reference TRBV5-4 and TRBJ2-7, is ETGVTQSPTHLIKTRGQQVTLRCSSQSGHNTVSWYQQALGQGPQFIFQYYREEENGRGNFPPRFSGLQFPNYSSELNVNALELDDSALYLCASSRAGLAVYEQYFGPGTRLTVT.

This clone has a handful of counts. This chain joins TRBV28 and TRBJ1-2; 8 bases are a match to TRBD1. J gave up 0 bases and V 6 bases, and 6 bases lay outside the gene matches. The CDR3 covers 15 residues. Germline V CDR1 and CDR2: MDHEN, SYDVKM. CDR3 DNA: TGTGCCAGCAGGTTGACAGGGGAAACTAACTATGGCTACACCTTC. This gives the protein CASRLTGETNYGYTF.

The chain is built from TRBV18 and TRBJ2-3; 13 nucleotides agree with TRBD2. This CDR3 has 15 residues. Losses at the gene ends were 1 base for V and 7 bases for J; bases not matched to a gene: 2. Germline V gene data show CDR1 as KGHSH and CDR2 as LQKENI. This CDR3 reads CASSPLGTSGNTQYF. The CDR3 DNA reads as TGTGCCAGCTCACCACTCGGGACTAGCGGGAATACGCAGTATTTT. The full variable domain, with the rest looked up from reference TRBV18 and TRBJ2-3, is NAGVMQNPRHLVRRRGQEARLRCSPMKGHSHVYWYRQLPEEGLKFMVYLQKENIIDESGMPKERFSAEFPKEGPSILRIQQVVRGDSAAYFCASSPLGTSGNTQYFGPGTRLTVL.